This is a list of T cell receptor beta chains from one sample in a study of cytomegalovirus exposure and HLA in healthy donors. Sequenced by immunoSEQ multiplex PCR; TCRdb stores in-frame clones only, minus some. The sample includes 200,000 to 300,000 clones, roughly 81% seen only once; the top ten take roughly 2%. Sequenced sample: PBMCs. Source of these receptors: a woman aged 40-49 years in good health and CMV-seropositive. CDR3s include the opening cysteine and the closing phenylalanine or tryptophan. A D gene is named only where the DNA matches it firmly. Not every row has a clone size; where given, it reads once, few, many or a size class.

d_gene: NA
j_gene: TRBJ1-5
abundance: few
v_gene: TRBV19
CDR3aa: CASSPVVSNQPQHF
CDR3nt: TGTGCCAGTAGCCCCGTAGTGAGCAATCAGCCCCAGCATTTT

d_gene: NA
j_gene: TRBJ1-1
abundance: once
v_gene: TRBV18
CDR3aa: CASSADSNPEAFF
CDR3nt: TGTGCCAGCTCAGCCGACAGTAACCCTGAAGCTTTCTTT

d_gene: TRBD2
j_gene: TRBJ2-1
abundance: once
v_gene: TRBV14
CDR3aa: CASSQYGSGTSRQFF
CDR3nt: TGTGCCAGCAGCCAATATGGTAGCGGGACCTCCCGGCAGTTCTTC

d_gene: TRBD2
j_gene: TRBJ2-1
abundance: NA
v_gene: TRBV7-2
CDR3aa: CASSPGGSGGLNEQFF
CDR3nt: TGTGCCAGCAGCCCGGGGGGTAGCGGGGGCCTCAATGAGCAGTTCTTC

d_gene: NA
j_gene: TRBJ2-5
abundance: once
v_gene: TRBV10-3
CDR3aa: CATNRAYPGGETQYF
CDR3nt: TGTGCCACGAACCGGGCCTACCCCGGGGGAGAGACCCAGTACTTC

d_gene: TRBD2
j_gene: TRBJ2-2
abundance: NA
v_gene: TRBV30
CDR3aa: CAWRTSGNTGELFF
CDR3nt: TGTGCCTGGAGGACTAGCGGGAACACCGGGGAGCTGTTTTTT

d_gene: NA
j_gene: TRBJ1-6
abundance: NA
v_gene: TRBV9
CDR3aa: CASSVGGGSPLHF
CDR3nt: TGTGCCAGCAGCGTAGGAGGTGGTTCACCCCTCCACTTT

d_gene: NA
j_gene: TRBJ1-1
abundance: NA
v_gene: TRBV2
CDR3aa: CASSGSEAEAFF
CDR3nt: TGTGCCAGCAGTGGCTCGGAGGCTGAAGCTTTCTTT

d_gene: TRBD1
j_gene: TRBJ1-5
abundance: NA
v_gene: TRBV6-6
CDR3aa: CASGGQGTYQPQHF
CDR3nt: TGTGCCAGCGGCGGACAGGGGACATATCAGCCCCAGCATTTT

d_gene: NA
j_gene: TRBJ2-1
abundance: NA
v_gene: TRBV25-1
CDR3aa: CASQGPNNEQFF
CDR3nt: TGTGCCAGTCAGGGTCCGAACAATGAGCAGTTCTTC

d_gene: NA
j_gene: TRBJ1-3
abundance: NA
v_gene: TRBV5-1
CDR3aa: CASSLGQTGNTIYF
CDR3nt: TGCGCCAGCAGCTTGGGACAGACTGGAAACACCATATATTTT

d_gene: TRBD1
j_gene: TRBJ2-7
abundance: NA
v_gene: TRBV11-3
CDR3aa: CASSQGFRGRPYEQYF
CDR3nt: TGTGCCAGCAGCCAGGGGTTCAGGGGGCGCCCGTACGAGCAGTACTTC

d_gene: NA
j_gene: TRBJ2-7
abundance: NA
v_gene: TRBV11-2
CDR3aa: CASSLEGGATYEQYF
CDR3nt: TGTGCCAGCAGCTTAGAGGGGGGGGCGACCTACGAGCAGTACTTC

d_gene: NA
j_gene: TRBJ1-1
abundance: NA
v_gene: TRBV15
CDR3aa: CATSRVYMNTEAFF
CDR3nt: TGTGCCACCAGCAGAGTTTACATGAACACTGAAGCTTTCTTT

d_gene: TRBD2
j_gene: TRBJ2-3
abundance: NA
v_gene: TRBV27
CDR3aa: CASSLAGGTDTQYF
CDR3nt: TGTGCCAGCAGCCTAGCGGGAGGGACAGATACGCAGTATTTT

d_gene: TRBD2
j_gene: TRBJ2-3
abundance: NA
v_gene: TRBV9
CDR3aa: CASSELAGGLITQYF
CDR3nt: TGTGCCAGCAGCGAATTAGCGGGAGGGCTAATTACGCAGTATTTT

d_gene: TRBD2
j_gene: TRBJ2-2
abundance: NA
v_gene: TRBV5-1
CDR3aa: CASSLETSGRNTGELFF
CDR3nt: TGCGCCAGCAGCTTGGAGACTAGCGGGAGAAACACCGGGGAGCTGTTTTTT

d_gene: NA
j_gene: TRBJ1-1
abundance: NA
v_gene: TRBV6-6
CDR3aa: CASRNRNTEAFF
CDR3nt: TGTGCCAGCAGGAACAGGAACACTGAAGCTTTCTTT

d_gene: NA
j_gene: TRBJ1-5
abundance: NA
v_gene: TRBV28
CDR3aa: CASSLFGNQPQHF
CDR3nt: TGTGCCAGCAGTTTATTCGGTAATCAGCCCCAGCATTTT

d_gene: TRBD1
j_gene: TRBJ2-1
abundance: NA
v_gene: TRBV5-4
CDR3aa: CASSLEDRGSYNEQFF
CDR3nt: TGTGCCAGCAGCTTAGAGGACAGGGGCTCCTACAATGAGCAGTTCTTC

d_gene: TRBD1
j_gene: TRBJ2-7
abundance: NA
v_gene: TRBV7-8
CDR3aa: CASSLQGAYEQYF
CDR3nt: TGTGCCAGCAGCCTACAGGGGGCTTACGAGCAGTACTTC

d_gene: NA
j_gene: TRBJ2-1
abundance: NA
v_gene: TRBV9
CDR3aa: CASSPLTGMNEQFF
CDR3nt: TGTGCCAGCAGCCCCCTAACGGGAATGAATGAGCAGTTCTTC

d_gene: TRBD1
j_gene: TRBJ1-5
abundance: NA
v_gene: TRBV5-6
CDR3aa: CASSFRQGISNQPQHF
CDR3nt: TGTGCCAGCAGTTTTAGACAGGGGATAAGCAATCAGCCCCAGCATTTT

d_gene: NA
j_gene: TRBJ1-5
abundance: NA
v_gene: TRBV28
CDR3aa: CASSFWAQPQHF
CDR3nt: TGTGCCAGCAGTTTCTGGGCTCAGCCCCAGCATTTT

d_gene: TRBD1
j_gene: TRBJ1-2
abundance: NA
v_gene: TRBV7-9
CDR3aa: CASSPLESQGGYGYTF
CDR3nt: TGTGCCAGCAGCCCCCTGGAGTCACAGGGGGGCTATGGCTACACCTTC

d_gene: TRBD2
j_gene: TRBJ2-4
abundance: NA
v_gene: TRBV7-2
CDR3aa: CASSPSWGGRAKNIQYF
CDR3nt: TGTGCCAGCAGCCCATCTTGGGGAGGGCGTGCCAAAAACATTCAGTACTTC

d_gene: NA
j_gene: TRBJ1-1
abundance: NA
v_gene: TRBV6-5
CDR3aa: CASTDGGGTEAFF
CDR3nt: TGTGCCAGCACCGACGGGGGGGGCACTGAAGCTTTCTTT

d_gene: NA
j_gene: TRBJ1-2
abundance: NA
v_gene: TRBV30
CDR3aa: CAWSEGRDSGYTF
CDR3nt: TGTGCCTGGAGTGAGGGCAGGGACTCTGGCTACACCTTC

d_gene: TRBD1
j_gene: TRBJ1-3
abundance: NA
v_gene: TRBV4-2
CDR3aa: CASSQVGTGVGNTIYF
CDR3nt: TGTGCCAGCAGCCAAGTCGGGACAGGGGTTGGAAACACCATATATTTT

d_gene: NA
j_gene: TRBJ1-1
abundance: NA
v_gene: TRBV13
CDR3aa: CASSLTPLSGTEAFF
CDR3nt: TGTGCCAGCAGCCTAACCCCTTTGTCTGGTACTGAAGCTTTCTTT

d_gene: NA
j_gene: TRBJ1-2
abundance: few
v_gene: TRBV11-3
CDR3aa: CASSPWGGGGGYTF
CDR3nt: TGTGCCAGCAGCCCTTGGGGGGGAGGAGGTGGCTACACCTTC

d_gene: NA
j_gene: TRBJ2-3
abundance: NA
v_gene: TRBV6-4
CDR3aa: CASSRTPTDTQYF
CDR3nt: TGTGCCAGCAGTAGGACACCTACAGATACGCAGTATTTT

d_gene: NA
j_gene: TRBJ2-7
abundance: NA
v_gene: TRBV7-9
CDR3aa: CASSWENRAGEQYF
CDR3nt: TGTGCCAGCAGCTGGGAGAATCGGGCTGGCGAGCAGTACTTC

d_gene: TRBD2
j_gene: TRBJ2-1
abundance: NA
v_gene: TRBV27
CDR3aa: CASSAGGSSYNEQFF
CDR3nt: TGTGCCAGCAGCGCGGGGGGTAGCTCCTACAATGAGCAGTTCTTC

d_gene: NA
j_gene: TRBJ2-2
abundance: NA
v_gene: TRBV2
CDR3aa: CASSRESGTGELFF
CDR3nt: TGTGCCAGCAGTAGGGAGTCGGGCACCGGGGAGCTGTTTTTT

d_gene: TRBD2
j_gene: TRBJ2-1
abundance: NA
v_gene: TRBV11-2
CDR3aa: CASSLISGGNEQFF
CDR3nt: TGTGCCAGCAGCCTTATAAGCGGGGGCAATGAGCAGTTCTTC

d_gene: NA
j_gene: TRBJ1-1
abundance: NA
v_gene: TRBV28
CDR3aa: CASSSMRGSTEAFF
CDR3nt: TGTGCCAGCAGTTCCATGAGGGGGAGCACTGAAGCTTTCTTT

d_gene: NA
j_gene: TRBJ2-6
abundance: NA
v_gene: TRBV6-5
CDR3aa: CASSYSGAPGANVLTF
CDR3nt: TGTGCCAGCAGTTACTCGGGGGCCCCTGGGGCCAACGTCCTGACTTTC

d_gene: TRBD1
j_gene: TRBJ2-2
abundance: NA
v_gene: TRBV10-3
CDR3aa: CAISAGTGILNTGELFF
CDR3nt: TGTGCCATCAGTGCCGGGACAGGGATCTTGAACACCGGGGAGCTGTTTTTT

d_gene: TRBD1
j_gene: TRBJ1-2
abundance: NA
v_gene: TRBV5-1
CDR3aa: CASSLEGTGGSSGGYTF
CDR3nt: TGCGCCAGCAGCTTGGAGGGGACAGGGGGCTCTTCGGGGGGCTACACCTTC

d_gene: NA
j_gene: TRBJ2-5
abundance: NA
v_gene: TRBV4-3
CDR3aa: CASSQDWGRVETQYF
CDR3nt: TGCGCCAGCAGCCAAGATTGGGGGCGAGTGGAGACCCAGTACTTC

d_gene: NA
j_gene: TRBJ2-1
abundance: NA
v_gene: TRBV7-9
CDR3aa: CASSYDSHYNEQFF
CDR3nt: TGTGCCAGCAGCTATGACAGCCATTACAATGAGCAGTTCTTC

d_gene: TRBD2
j_gene: TRBJ2-2
abundance: NA
v_gene: TRBV4-3
CDR3aa: CASSQGTSGPELFF
CDR3nt: TGCGCCAGCAGCCAAGGGACTAGCGGACCGGAGCTGTTTTTT

d_gene: TRBD2
j_gene: TRBJ2-1
abundance: once
v_gene: TRBV9
CDR3aa: CASSEASGMGSYNEQFF
CDR3nt: TGTGCCAGCAGCGAGGCTAGCGGGATGGGCTCCTACAATGAGCAGTTCTTC

d_gene: NA
j_gene: TRBJ1-4
abundance: NA
v_gene: TRBV19
CDR3aa: CASSLTGGPEKLFF
CDR3nt: TGTGCCAGTAGTTTAACGGGGGGGCCTGAAAAACTGTTTTTT

d_gene: NA
j_gene: TRBJ2-1
abundance: NA
v_gene: TRBV5-1
CDR3aa: CASSRDPSTSYNEQFF
CDR3nt: TGCGCCAGCAGCCGCGACCCGTCGACTAGCTACAATGAGCAGTTCTTC

d_gene: NA
j_gene: TRBJ1-1
abundance: many
v_gene: TRBV19
CDR3aa: CASSLRDKNTEAFF
CDR3nt: TGTGCCAGTAGTCTCCGGGACAAGAACACTGAAGCTTTCTTT

d_gene: TRBD1
j_gene: TRBJ2-7
abundance: NA
v_gene: TRBV2
CDR3aa: CASSSMRTGVMYF
CDR3nt: TGTGCCAGCAGTTCGATGCGGACAGGGGTTATGTACTTC

d_gene: NA
j_gene: TRBJ2-1
abundance: NA
v_gene: TRBV7-8
CDR3aa: CASSPKSTGPNEQFF
CDR3nt: TGTGCCAGCAGCCCCAAGTCGACAGGCCCCAATGAGCAGTTCTTC

d_gene: TRBD1
j_gene: TRBJ1-1
abundance: NA
v_gene: TRBV27
CDR3aa: CASSSPLRGRTEAFF
CDR3nt: TGTGCCAGCAGTTCCCCCCTCAGGGGGAGAACTGAAGCTTTCTTT

d_gene: TRBD2
j_gene: TRBJ2-7
abundance: NA
v_gene: TRBV7-2
CDR3aa: CASSLIAGGPYEQYF
CDR3nt: TGTGCCAGCAGCTTAATAGCGGGAGGGCCTTACGAGCAGTACTTC